This T cell receptor beta chain appears in the sequencing data of a study of Graves' ophthalmopathy and Graves' hyperthyroidism. The sample holds many counts of this clonotype. No antigen is known for it. The V gene end was trimmed by 1 base and the J gene end by 0 bases; junction bases not matched to a gene: 3. Germline V lookup: CDR1 GTSNPN, CDR2 SVGIG (reference sequence). The CDR3 sequence is 14 residues long. RNA served as the template for amplifying TCR beta CDR3 regions. The library came from an HTBI-primed first-round RT-PCR and a second-round multiplex PCR. Using its own MiXCR run on the multiplex PCR reads, TCRdb lists one record per CDR3 protein. The sample records roughly 500,000 distinct CDR3 sequences, about an eighth being singletons. Regarding the study as a whole: The model's prediction of ophthalmopathy progression had roughly 71% sensitivity and 72% to 80% specificity.

Exclusion applied to patients with other autoimmune diseases, uncontrolled infections, pregnancy or lactation. Each diagnosis was determined on the basis of clinical symptoms, serum thyroxine, TRAb, thyroid ultrasound and orbital computed tomography. Sequenced input: blood. The sequence came from a young woman with Graves' ophthalmopathy. The chain carries TRBV30 and TRBJ2-7; 7 bases are a match to TRBD2. CDR3 DNA sequence: TGTGCCTGGAGTGGGAGGGAGGGCTCCTACGAGCAGTACTTC. This gives the protein CAWSGREGSYEQYF.